These 3 T cell receptor beta chains share one sample of origin, sequenced in a study of blood T cells in healthy people across ages. Using a J-beta primer mix together with a sample-barcoded 5' primer, a second PCR was run for roughly 6 to 12 cycles. TCRdb reprocessed the 5' RACE reads with MiXCR, giving one entry per CDR3 protein. This sample has roughly 700,000 distinct CDR3 sequences; more than 20% occur once, and the top ten carry under 10%. These same records also appear under a second study, on T cells of mothers and their children.

Input material: blood. These receptors all come from a boy younger than 18 in good health.

This sequence joins TRBV20-1 and TRBJ2-5, with D perhaps TRBD1 or TRBD2 (5 bases each). The J call could be wrong; TRBJ2-7 is a better fit for the DNA end. CDR3 size: 15 residues. Germline V gives CDR1 DFQATT, CDR2 SNEGSKA (reference sequence). The DNA of the CDR3 is TGCAGTGCTAGACCCCGGGACCGAGGGTCCTACGAGCAGTACTTC. It codes for CSARPRDRGSYEQYF.

This chain uses TRBV12-3 or TRBV12-4 with TRBJ2-7; D unclear. CDR3 length: 13 residues. With 2 bases removed from V and 3 bases from J, the gap between germline ends came to 8 bases. CDR3 sequence: CASSLTAFYEQYF. The CDR3 region has the DNA TGTGCCAGCAGTTTAACGGCTTTCTACGAGCAGTACTTC.

V is TRBV29-1 and J is TRBJ2-1, with D maybe TRBD1 (7 bases). CDR3 length: 13 residues. V was cut by 7 bases and J by 4 bases, with 14 bases left in between. Germline loops: CDR1 SQVTM, CDR2 ANQGSEA. The CDR3 protein is CSARGDGYNEQFF. Written as DNA, the CDR3 is TGCAGCGCCAGGGGGGATGGATACAATGAGCAGTTCTTC.